A selection of T cell receptor beta chains follows, all from one sample in a study of T cells after yellow fever vaccination. TCRdb re-called the 5' RACE reads through MiXCR, storing one row per CDR3 protein. This table holds some 200,000 distinct CDR3 sequences, approximately 3% found once. Source: CD4+ T cells sorted from PBMCs, taken 10 days after the yellow fever booster vaccination. Source of these receptors: a man younger than 30 who received the YFV17D yellow fever vaccine. Both conserved end residues are part of each CDR3. Fields, in order: J gene, clone size, V gene, D gene, CDR3 protein, CDR3 DNA. A D gene is named only where the DNA matches it firmly. Size values are once, few and many counts, or a class for expanded clones, and some rows have none.

J: TRBJ2-5; size: NA; V: TRBV2; D: NA; CDR3: CASSAREGGETQYF; DNA: TGTGCCAGCAGTGCCCGAGAGGGAGGAGAGACCCAGTACTTC
J: TRBJ1-1; size: many; V: TRBV6-5; D: TRBD1; CDR3: CASSYQLPGTGDTEAFF; DNA: TGTGCCAGCAGTTATCAGTTGCCCGGGACAGGGGACACTGAAGCTTTCTTT
J: TRBJ1-2; size: many; V: TRBV12-3/TRBV12-4; D: NA; CDR3: CASSEGGGYTF; DNA: TGTGCCAGCAGCGAGGGAGGCGGCTACACCTTC
J: TRBJ2-3; size: few; V: TRBV7-2; D: NA; CDR3: CASSLTGSVGDTQYF; DNA: TGTGCCAGCAGCTTGACGGGGAGCGTTGGGGATACGCAGTATTTT
J: TRBJ1-5; size: many; V: TRBV12-3/TRBV12-4; D: NA; CDR3: CASTLGDQPQHF; DNA: TGTGCCAGCACTCTTGGAGATCAGCCCCAGCATTTT
J: TRBJ2-7; size: many; V: TRBV20-1; D: TRBD1; CDR3: CSASFQGANEQYF; DNA: TGCAGTGCTAGTTTCCAGGGGGCCAACGAGCAGTACTTC
J: TRBJ2-5; size: few; V: TRBV7-9; D: TRBD2; CDR3: CASSLTRGGVETQYF; DNA: TGTGCCAGCAGCTTAACCCGGGGGGGCGTAGAGACCCAGTACTTC
J: TRBJ1-6; size: NA; V: TRBV6-5; D: NA; CDR3: CASSYSITGKASPLHF; DNA: TGTGCCAGCAGTTACTCGATAACCGGGAAAGCTTCACCCCTCCACTTT
J: TRBJ2-3; size: NA; V: TRBV7-8; D: NA; CDR3: CASSSRRTADTQYF; DNA: TGTGCCAGCAGCTCCCGGCGGACGGCAGATACGCAGTATTTT
J: TRBJ1-6; size: few; V: TRBV27; D: NA; CDR3: CASSNPRNSPLHF; DNA: TGTGCCAGCAGTAATCCAAGGAATTCACCCCTCCACTTT
J: TRBJ2-1; size: many; V: TRBV5-4; D: NA; CDR3: CASSTGTEQFF; DNA: TGTGCCAGCAGTACCGGGACAGAGCAGTTCTTC
J: TRBJ2-2; size: NA; V: TRBV20-1; D: NA; CDR3: CSASSPNTGELFF; DNA: TGCAGTGCTAGCTCTCCGAACACCGGGGAGCTGTTTTTT
J: TRBJ2-1; size: many; V: TRBV7-2; D: NA; CDR3: CASSFTRGAEQFF; DNA: TGTGCCAGCAGCTTCACCCGGGGGGCTGAGCAGTTCTTC